These T cell receptor beta chains were read from a single sample in a study of spatial heterogeneity in lung cancer. TCRdb redid the calling of the 5' RACE reads with MiXCR, one entry per CDR3 protein. The table lists fewer than 9,000 distinct CDR3 sequences, roughly 8% of them singletons. The sample was PBMCs, taken at surgery. The receptors shown here come from a female donor with early-stage non-small cell lung cancer. Both conserved end residues are part of each CDR3. The order of the fields is clone size, V gene, D gene, J gene, CDR3 DNA, CDR3 protein. A D gene is named only where the DNA matches it firmly. The listing skips clone size in some rows; elsewhere it reads once, few, many or a size class.

abundance: few; v_gene: TRBV11-2; d_gene: -; j_gene: TRBJ2-1; CDR3nt: TGTGCCAGCAGCTTAGTATTAAGCTCCTACAATGAGCAGTTCTTC; CDR3aa: CASSLVLSSYNEQFF
abundance: -; v_gene: TRBV5-1; d_gene: -; j_gene: TRBJ1-1; CDR3nt: TGCGCCAGCAGCTTGGGACCTGAAGCTTTCTTT; CDR3aa: CASSLGPEAFF
abundance: many; v_gene: TRBV7-9; d_gene: -; j_gene: TRBJ2-1; CDR3nt: TGTGCCAGCAGCCGTACCAATGAGCAGTTCTTC; CDR3aa: CASSRTNEQFF
abundance: -; v_gene: TRBV16; d_gene: -; j_gene: TRBJ2-4; CDR3nt: TGTGCCAGCAGCCTAAGCAGAGCTAACATTCAGTACTTC; CDR3aa: CASSLSRANIQYF
abundance: few; v_gene: TRBV28; d_gene: TRBD2; j_gene: TRBJ2-1; CDR3nt: TGTGCCAGCAGTTTCCTACACCCGGGGAGGGCGGGGTACAATGAGCAGTTCTTC; CDR3aa: CASSFLHPGRAGYNEQFF
abundance: many; v_gene: TRBV29-1; d_gene: TRBD2; j_gene: TRBJ2-1; CDR3nt: TGCAGCGTAGGGACTAGCGGGACTCCTGCCAATGAGCAGTTCTTC; CDR3aa: CSVGTSGTPANEQFF
abundance: -; v_gene: TRBV20-1; d_gene: -; j_gene: TRBJ2-6; CDR3nt: TGCAGTGCTCGGCGAGGACTGTCTGGGGCCAACGTCCTGACTTTC; CDR3aa: CSARRGLSGANVLTF
abundance: large; v_gene: TRBV2; d_gene: TRBD1; j_gene: TRBJ2-7; CDR3nt: TGTGCCAGCAGGCAACCGCAGGGGGTCTACGAGCAGTACTTC; CDR3aa: CASRQPQGVYEQYF
abundance: many; v_gene: TRBV19; d_gene: -; j_gene: TRBJ2-2; CDR3nt: TGTGCCAGTAGTTCACTAGCTTTAAACACCGGGGAGCTGTTTTTT; CDR3aa: CASSSLALNTGELFF
abundance: -; v_gene: TRBV7-9; d_gene: -; j_gene: TRBJ2-3; CDR3nt: TGTGCCAGCAGCTTCACCCAAGGCGATACGCAGTATTTT; CDR3aa: CASSFTQGDTQYF
abundance: few; v_gene: TRBV7-2; d_gene: TRBD2; j_gene: TRBJ2-1; CDR3nt: TGTGCCAGCAGCTCAACTAGCGGGGATTACAATGAGCAGTTCTTC; CDR3aa: CASSSTSGDYNEQFF
abundance: many; v_gene: TRBV5-5; d_gene: TRBD1; j_gene: TRBJ1-5; CDR3nt: TGTGCCAGCAGCGGCGGACAGGATCATCAGCCCCAGCATTTT; CDR3aa: CASSGGQDHQPQHF
abundance: many; v_gene: TRBV5-1; d_gene: -; j_gene: TRBJ2-7; CDR3nt: TGCGCCAGCAGCCCGGGCCAAGTTGACGTCTACGAGCAGTACTTC; CDR3aa: CASSPGQVDVYEQYF
abundance: many; v_gene: TRBV6-5; d_gene: -; j_gene: TRBJ2-5; CDR3nt: TGTGCCAGTGTTGTAGGGGGGGCCAAGGGAGAGACCCAGTACTTC; CDR3aa: CASVVGGAKGETQYF
abundance: -; v_gene: TRBV7-9; d_gene: TRBD1; j_gene: TRBJ2-1; CDR3nt: TGTGCCAGCAGCCACAGGACAGGGGGCCTTGAGCAGTTCTTC; CDR3aa: CASSHRTGGLEQFF
abundance: many; v_gene: TRBV3-1; d_gene: -; j_gene: TRBJ1-5; CDR3nt: TGTGCCAGCAGCAATCTGTATAGCAATCAGCCCCAGCATTTT; CDR3aa: CASSNLYSNQPQHF
abundance: -; v_gene: TRBV28; d_gene: TRBD1; j_gene: TRBJ2-1; CDR3nt: TGTGCCAGCAGATACGACAGGGGTCCCTACAATGAGCAGTTCTTC; CDR3aa: CASRYDRGPYNEQFF
abundance: -; v_gene: TRBV10-3; d_gene: -; j_gene: TRBJ2-5; CDR3nt: TGTGCCATCAGTGAGTCTGGCAGGGAAGAGACCCAGTACTTC; CDR3aa: CAISESGREETQYF
abundance: many; v_gene: TRBV28; d_gene: TRBD1; j_gene: TRBJ1-1; CDR3nt: TGTGCCAGCAGTTCCGGACAGGGGGCTTTGACTGAAGCTTTCTTT; CDR3aa: CASSSGQGALTEAFF
abundance: many; v_gene: TRBV12-3/TRBV12-4; d_gene: TRBD1; j_gene: TRBJ2-4; CDR3nt: TGTGCCAGCAGTACCAGGGGACAGAAAGAAAACATTCAGTACTTC; CDR3aa: CASSTRGQKENIQYF
abundance: medium-sized; v_gene: TRBV28; d_gene: TRBD2; j_gene: TRBJ2-7; CDR3nt: TGTGCCAGCAGTCCACAGACTAGCGGGAGTATAAAGCAGTACTTC; CDR3aa: CASSPQTSGSIKQYF
abundance: -; v_gene: TRBV7-2; d_gene: TRBD2; j_gene: TRBJ2-3; CDR3nt: TGTGCCAGCAGCTTAGTCGGCGGGAGCCCAGCAGATACGCAGTATTTT; CDR3aa: CASSLVGGSPADTQYF
abundance: medium-sized; v_gene: TRBV20-1; d_gene: -; j_gene: TRBJ2-1; CDR3nt: TGCAGTGCTAGGGCTAGTAACAGGGTCTATGAGCAGTTCTTC; CDR3aa: CSARASNRVYEQFF
abundance: many; v_gene: TRBV27; d_gene: TRBD2; j_gene: TRBJ2-5; CDR3nt: TGTGCCAGCAGGACGTACGGGACTAGCGGGGCCCAAGAGACCCAGTACTTC; CDR3aa: CASRTYGTSGAQETQYF
abundance: many; v_gene: TRBV5-1; d_gene: -; j_gene: TRBJ1-2; CDR3nt: TGCGCCAGCAGGGATACAGGGATAGCGAACTATGGCTACACCTTC; CDR3aa: CASRDTGIANYGYTF
abundance: many; v_gene: TRBV6-5; d_gene: TRBD1; j_gene: TRBJ2-7; CDR3nt: TGTGCCAGCAGCCGACAGGGTAACTACGAGCAGTACTTC; CDR3aa: CASSRQGNYEQYF
abundance: many; v_gene: TRBV7-8; d_gene: TRBD1; j_gene: TRBJ2-7; CDR3nt: TGTGCCAGCAGCACCGACAGGGGCTACGAGCAGTACTTC; CDR3aa: CASSTDRGYEQYF
abundance: medium-sized; v_gene: TRBV10-1; d_gene: TRBD2; j_gene: TRBJ2-2; CDR3nt: TGCGCCAGCACTAGCGGGGGAAACACCGGGGAGCTGTTTTTT; CDR3aa: CASTSGGNTGELFF
abundance: -; v_gene: TRBV9; d_gene: TRBD2; j_gene: TRBJ2-1; CDR3nt: TGTGCCAGCAGCGTAGGGCTAGCGGAATACAATGAGCAGTTCTTC; CDR3aa: CASSVGLAEYNEQFF
abundance: many; v_gene: TRBV20-1; d_gene: -; j_gene: TRBJ2-5; CDR3nt: TGCAGTGCTAGAGATCTTGGACAAGAGACCCAGTACTTC; CDR3aa: CSARDLGQETQYF
abundance: many; v_gene: TRBV10-3; d_gene: TRBD2; j_gene: TRBJ2-1; CDR3nt: TGTGCCATCAGTGCCACTCTAGCGGGAGGGGGCAATGAGCAGTTCTTC; CDR3aa: CAISATLAGGGNEQFF
abundance: many; v_gene: TRBV6-6; d_gene: -; j_gene: TRBJ1-1; CDR3nt: TGTGCCAGCAGCTATTCGGACAGTGCGAACACTGAAGCTTTCTTT; CDR3aa: CASSYSDSANTEAFF
abundance: many; v_gene: TRBV20-1; d_gene: -; j_gene: TRBJ2-3; CDR3nt: TGCAGTGCTAGTGCCGGGGGTAGGGCAGATACGCAGTATTTT; CDR3aa: CSASAGGRADTQYF
abundance: medium-sized; v_gene: TRBV7-2; d_gene: -; j_gene: TRBJ2-7; CDR3nt: TGTGCCAGCAGCTCTGACCTACTTGGGCAGTACTTC; CDR3aa: CASSSDLLGQYF
abundance: medium-sized; v_gene: TRBV6-1; d_gene: TRBD2; j_gene: TRBJ2-5; CDR3nt: TGTGCCAGCGAGCCGGGGGGAGAAGAGACCCAGTACTTC; CDR3aa: CASEPGGEETQYF
abundance: many; v_gene: TRBV4-2; d_gene: -; j_gene: TRBJ2-2; CDR3nt: TGTGCCAGCAGCCAGTTGGGAACCGGGGAGCTGTTTTTT; CDR3aa: CASSQLGTGELFF
abundance: -; v_gene: TRBV29-1; d_gene: -; j_gene: TRBJ2-1; CDR3nt: TGCAGCGTTGAAGATCGACATGAGCAGTTCTTC; CDR3aa: CSVEDRHEQFF
abundance: -; v_gene: TRBV7-3; d_gene: -; j_gene: TRBJ2-1; CDR3nt: TGTGCCAGCAGCCAACAAGCGGGCGATGAGCAGTTCTTC; CDR3aa: CASSQQAGDEQFF
abundance: many; v_gene: TRBV7-3; d_gene: TRBD2; j_gene: TRBJ2-5; CDR3nt: TGTGCCAGCAGCCGGGGACTAGCGGGAACCCAGTACTTC; CDR3aa: CASSRGLAGTQYF
abundance: medium-sized; v_gene: TRBV11-2; d_gene: -; j_gene: TRBJ1-6; CDR3nt: TGTGCCAGCAGCCTCAGACAGGAGGGTTCACCCCTCCACTTT; CDR3aa: CASSLRQEGSPLHF
abundance: medium-sized; v_gene: TRBV2; d_gene: -; j_gene: TRBJ1-5; CDR3nt: TGTGCCAGCAGGGGGATTGGGGTTAATCAGCCCCAGCATTTT; CDR3aa: CASRGIGVNQPQHF
abundance: many; v_gene: TRBV7-3; d_gene: -; j_gene: TRBJ1-1; CDR3nt: TGTGCCAGCAGCTTAAGTCACCAGGCAAACACTGAAGCTTTCTTT; CDR3aa: CASSLSHQANTEAFF